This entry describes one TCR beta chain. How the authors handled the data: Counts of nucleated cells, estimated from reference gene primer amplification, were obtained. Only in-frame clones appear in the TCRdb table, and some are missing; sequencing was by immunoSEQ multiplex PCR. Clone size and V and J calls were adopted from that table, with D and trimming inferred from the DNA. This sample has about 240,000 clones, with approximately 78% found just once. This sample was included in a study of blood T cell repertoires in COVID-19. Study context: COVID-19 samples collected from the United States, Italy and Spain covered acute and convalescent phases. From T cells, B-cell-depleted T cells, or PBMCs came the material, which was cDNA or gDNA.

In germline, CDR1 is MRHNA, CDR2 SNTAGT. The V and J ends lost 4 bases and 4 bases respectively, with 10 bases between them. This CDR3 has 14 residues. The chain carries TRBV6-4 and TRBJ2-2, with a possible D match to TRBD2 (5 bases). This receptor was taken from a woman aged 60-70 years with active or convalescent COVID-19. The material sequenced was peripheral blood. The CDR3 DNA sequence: TGTGCCAGCAGTGGTGAGGGATCCACCGGGGAGCTGTTTTTT. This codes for CASSGEGSTGELFF.